This TCR beta chain emerged from a study of blood T cells in healthy people across ages. Findings of the study overall: Leaving the PBMCs unsorted stopped any conclusive comparison of naive versus antigen-experienced cells.

Combining a sample-barcoded 5' primer with a J-beta primer mix, a second PCR ran for about 6 to 11 cycles. TCRdb processed the 5' RACE reads anew with MiXCR; each CDR3 protein has one entry. This table holds fewer than 650,000 distinct CDR3 sequences, around 27% found once. All donors came from Russia, were Caucasian and healthy, and spanned ages roughly 6 to 100. Germline CDR1 is SQVTM and CDR2 is ANQGSEA. V trimming: 6 bases; J trimming: 0 bases; junction bases outside the gene matches: 1. CDR3 size: 12 residues. The sample holds a few counts of this clonotype. Its antigen is not identified. The sample also formed part of further work on T cells of mothers and their children. That report notes: A few healthy Caucasian mothers and their six children donated. Overlap measured in related mother-child pairs was slightly, non-significantly higher than in unrelated pairs.

Sequencing used blood. The chain links TRBV29-1 to TRBJ1-2; 7 nucleotides match TRBD1. The clonotype originates from a boy between 2 and 10 years old in good health. The CDR3 is CSVGQTNYGYTF. DNA for the CDR3: TGCAGCGTGGGACAGACTAACTATGGCTACACCTTC.